This T cell receptor (beta chain) originates from a study of blood T cell repertoires in COVID-19. TCRdb keeps only in-frame clones here, not all; method: immunoSEQ multiplex PCR. Of over 120,000 clones in the sample, roughly 87% are singletons; the top ten hold nearly 0.95%. V lost 0 bases, J lost 4 bases, and 1 base stayed unmatched. The germline V gene has CDR1 SGHRS and CDR2 YFSETQ. The CDR3 runs to 14 residues. Source material: peripheral blood. The chain recombines TRBV5-1 with TRBJ2-3; 8 nucleotides match TRBD2. The receptor's source is a woman in her 50s with acute or convalescent COVID-19. The CDR3 bases are TGCGCCAGCAGCTTGGCACTAGCGGCAGATACGCAGTATTTT. Translation: CASSLALAADTQYF.